What follows are 14 T cell receptor beta chains derived from one specimen sequenced in a study of shared clonotypes between healthy human individuals. Sequenced by immunoSEQ multiplex PCR; TCRdb stores in-frame clones only, minus some. This sample has over 400,000 clones, with 90% to 96% found just once. The sample consisted of naive CD4+ T cells sorted from blood. Subset denoted: CD45RA+ positively selected. The receptors were gathered from a woman in her twenties or thirties in good health.

The V call is TRBV10-1, the J call TRBJ2-1, with D tentatively TRBD2 (6 bases). Trimming took off 5 bases at V and 0 bases at J, with 14 bases between the two ends. Germline-derived CDR1 and CDR2 are WNHNN and SYGVQD (reference sequence). This CDR3 contains 16 residues. CDR3 nucleotides: TGCGCCAGCAGTAGCGGGTCTGCAGGCTCCTACAATGAGCAGTTCTTC. It translates to CASSSGSAGSYNEQFF.

This CDR3 is CASRGPRTSTGELFF. The CDR3, as DNA: TGTGCCAGCAGGGGGCCCCGGACATCCACCGGGGAGCTGTTTTTT. The chain carries TRBV2 and TRBJ2-2; maybe TRBD1 (5 bases). In germline, CDR1 is SNHLY, CDR2 FYNNEI. Trimming shortened V by 6 bases and J by 4 bases, and 15 bases separated the two germline ends. The CDR3 spans 15 residues.

The chain carries TRBV19 and TRBJ2-1, with TRBD1 matching 7 bases. The CDR3 extends over 16 amino acids. The V segment lost 4 bases and the J segment 3 bases; nucleotides outside the gene matches: 9. Per germline, CDR1 LNHDA and CDR2 SQIVND (reference sequence). The CDR3 nucleotides are TGTGCCAGTAGTAAGTCCCGGGACAGAAACTACAATGAGCAGTTCTTC. Its protein product is CASSKSRDRNYNEQFF.

This chain uses TRBV19 with TRBJ2-5; 14 bases map to TRBD2. The tail of the sequence fits TRBJ2-7 better, so the J call may be wrong. There are 16 residues in the CDR3. Germline V gives CDR1 LNHDA, CDR2 SQIVND (reference sequence). The DNA of the CDR3 is TGTGCCAGTAAAGGACTAGCGGGAGGTGAACCCTACGAGCAGTACTTC. Residues: CASKGLAGGEPYEQYF.

This sequence joins TRBV5-1 and TRBJ2-1; no firm D call. Trimming shortened V by 2 bases and J by 5 bases, and 2 bases separated the two germline ends. CDR3 size: 11 residues. CDR1 and CDR2 (germline): SGHRS, YFSETQ. CDR3 coding DNA: TGCGCCAGCAGCTTTGACAATGAGCAGTTCTTC. This gives the protein CASSFDNEQFF.

The chain combines TRBV16 with TRBJ2-1; weak D call: TRBD1 (6 bases). Germline CDR1 KGHSY, CDR2 FQNENV. The ends were cut back, 4 bases at V and 4 bases at J, with 11 bases in the middle. This CDR3 is 14 amino acids long. The CDR3 DNA reads as TGTGCCAGCAGCCCTCAGGGGCGTTACAATGAGCAGTTCTTC. It specifies CASSPQGRYNEQFF.

This clone appeared once. V gene TRBV19 combines with J gene TRBJ2-1, with D perhaps given as TRBD1 or TRBD2 (7 bases each). Trimming took off 3 bases at V and 3 bases at J, with 15 bases between the two ends. The CDR3 sequence is 16 residues long. CDR1 is LNHDA, CDR2 SQIVND, per germline (reference sequence). CDR3 bases: TGTGCCAGTAGTATTGGGGAGGGGACAGACTACAATGAGCAGTTCTTC. This gives the protein CASSIGEGTDYNEQFF.

The chain links TRBV9 to TRBJ2-2, with TRBD2 matching 10 bases. The V gene's germline CDR1 is SGDLS and CDR2 YYNGEE. The CDR3 has 18 residues. V shed 4 bases and J 7 bases; nucleotides not matched to a gene: 16. The CDR3 DNA reads TGTGCCAGCAGCACACTAGCGGGGACCTCTCGGGTCGGCGGGGAGCTGTTTTTT. This gives the protein CASSTLAGTSRVGGELFF.

V is TRBV14 and J is TRBJ2-5; D not certain. V was cut by 2 bases and J by 2 bases, with 6 bases left in between. Germline CDR1 reads SGHDN; CDR2 reads FVKESK. This CDR3 is 13 amino acids long. The DNA of the CDR3 is TGTGCCAGCAGCCAATCACTACAAGAGACCCAGTACTTC. It yields the protein CASSQSLQETQYF.

This clone was observed a single time. The chain links TRBV7-9 to TRBJ2-2; no firm D call. V was trimmed by 5 bases and J by 10 bases, leaving 17 bases between them. Germline V CDR1 and CDR2: SEHNR, FQNEAQ (reference sequence). This CDR3 is 14 amino acids long. The CDR3 region is CASSLLFLRQELFF. CDR3 DNA sequence: TGTGCCAGCAGCCTGCTTTTCCTCCGACAGGAGCTGTTTTTT.

The sample holds one count of this clone. The rearrangement joins TRBV5-1 to TRBJ2-5, with 11 nucleotides matching TRBD2. The J call is in doubt because the DNA end fits TRBJ2-7 better. This CDR3 comprises 15 residues. In germline, CDR1 is SGHRS, CDR2 YFSETQ. The CDR3 spells CASSLVTSGAYEQYF. CDR3 nucleotides: TGCGCCAGCAGCTTGGTGACTAGCGGGGCCTACGAGCAGTACTTC.

This chain uses TRBV9 with TRBJ2-1; 7 positions match TRBD2. V gave up 2 bases and J gave up 1 base; unmatched junction bases: 6. The CDR3 spans 16 residues. Germline assignment: CDR1 SGDLS and CDR2 YYNGEE. The CDR3 region is CASSVTGGVSYNEQFF. The CDR3 nucleotides read TGTGCCAGCAGCGTTACGGGAGGCGTTTCCTACAATGAGCAGTTCTTC. Supplemented by reference TRBV9 and TRBJ2-1, the full variable domain reads DSGVTQTPKHLITATGQRVTLRCSPRSGDLSVYWYQQSLDQGLQFLIQYYNGEERAKGNILERFSAQQFPDLHSELNLSSLELGDSALYFCASSVTGGVSYNEQFFGPGTRLTVL.

The gene calls are TRBV18 and TRBJ2-7; TRBD1 aligns across 8 bases. The CDR3 extends over 15 amino acids. Germline trimming cut 3 bases from V and 5 bases from J; bases unmatched to any gene: 9. Germline lookup yields CDR1 KGHSH and CDR2 LQKENI. The CDR3 protein is CASSPLDRGSDEQYF. Written as DNA, the CDR3 is TGTGCCAGCTCACCCCTAGACAGGGGCAGTGACGAGCAGTACTTC. The entire variable domain, with the rest obtained from reference TRBV18 and TRBJ2-7, is as follows: NAGVMQNPRHLVRRRGQEARLRCSPMKGHSHVYWYRQLPEEGLKFMVYLQKENIIDESGMPKERFSAEFPKEGPSILRIQQVVRGDSAAYFCASSPLDRGSDEQYFGPGTRLTVT.

This chain uses TRBV7-9 with TRBJ1-3; D not resolved. V lost 5 bases to trimming and J lost 0 bases, with 11 bases between them. The CDR3 runs to 15 residues. The germline gives CDR1 SEHNR, CDR2 FQNEAQ (reference sequence). CDR3 nucleotide sequence: TGTGCCAGCAGCCCTCGGCAGCACTCTGGAAACACCATATATTTT. The encoded protein is CASSPRQHSGNTIYF.